In this sample, the clone carrying this T cell receptor (beta chain) turned up a few times. Its antigen is not identified. The entry originates in a study of T-cell reconstitution after alpha-beta-depleted transplantation in children. The authors prepared the TCRbeta library with unique molecular identifiers. TCRdb fed the PCR reads into MiXCR, producing one record per CDR3 protein. The sample has approximately 230,000 distinct CDR3 sequences, 20% to 30% seen once. Study outcomes and limitations: In some patients, recipient T cells and intrathymic progenitors surviving conditioning explained high day-60 diversity. Hyperexpanded clones declined; after one year, newly produced T cells mostly supplied diversity.

The source of this sequence is a female patient aged 2 to 10 who had a stem cell transplant for congenital amegakaryocytic thrombocytopenia, so the T cells may come from the graft donor. This specimen consisted of PBMCs, mostly from graft donor cells, obtained 360 days after TCRalphabeta/CD19-depleted stem cell transplant.

The CDR3 region is CASSLGLPHFSYEQYF. CDR3 nucleotide sequence: TGCGCCAGCAGCTTGGGACTACCCCATTTCTCCTACGAGCAGTACTTC. V and J are TRBV5-1 and TRBJ2-7; D is perhaps TRBD2 (5 bases). Germline V lookup: CDR1 SGHRS, CDR2 YFSETQ. CDR3 length: 16 residues. The V and J ends lost 0 bases and 0 bases respectively, with 13 bases between them.